This TCR beta chain was recorded in a study of early stage breast cancer tumors. Study information: ER+/PR+/HER2- status applied to about 70% of the 16 invasive breast tumors. Overall study results and limits: Comparing each tissue with blood distinguished tumor from normal in about 85% of the 16 patients. Commonly generated sequences made up most enriched TCRB sequences shared between patients. Functional markers like CD4, CD8 and FOXP3 were missed in bulk sequencing.

To note about this clone: Its antigen is not known.

Method: immunoSEQ multiplex PCR; TCRdb's copy keeps in-frame clones and lacks some. The sample lists around 53,000 clones, approximately 90% seen once, with approximately 4.7% in the top ten. Germline trimming cut 5 bases from V and 1 base from J; bases unmatched to any gene: 9. This CDR3 comprises 16 residues. Germline V gene sequence: CDR1 WNHNN, CDR2 SYGVQD (reference sequence). The origin of this receptor is a person aged 65-85 years with breast cancer. The sample was blood. This chain connects TRBV10-1 to TRBJ2-3; 7 bases agree with TRBD1. The CDR3 is CASSPPGTEGTDTQYF. CDR3 bases: TGCGCCAGCAGTCCGCCGGGGACAGAAGGCACAGATACGCAGTATTTT.